This entry lists 17 T cell receptor beta chains sequenced from one sample in a study of Ad26.COV2.S vaccination and SARS-CoV-2 variants. Treatment reported: some 19 received Ad26.COV2.S at low or high dose, single or two shots; 5 received placebo; per-sample allocation not given. Sampling happened 63 days after the first vaccine or placebo injection. This table comes from immunoSEQ multiplex PCR, and its TCRdb copy is limited to in-frame clones, with some not included. The profile shows 350,000 to 600,000 clones, roughly 87% of them singletons. Specimen: peripheral blood, collected in a trial of Ad26.COV2.S vaccine versus placebo. The source of these receptors is a person between 18 and 65 years old who received the Ad26.COV2.S COVID-19 vaccine or a placebo.

The chain recombines TRBV2 with TRBJ2-7; D is uncertain. CDR3 length: 11 amino acids. The V end was cut by 3 bases, the J end by 4 bases, with 4 bases between. Germline loops: CDR1 SNHLY, CDR2 FYNNEI. The CDR3 DNA is TGTGCCAGCAGTGACAGGTACGAGCAGTACTTC. It encodes CASSDRYEQYF.

The rearrangement joins TRBV7-9 to TRBJ2-3, with 8 bases aligning to TRBD2. In germline, CDR1 is SEHNR, CDR2 FQNEAQ (reference sequence). Unmatched junction bases numbered 6, after V lost 0 bases and J lost 1 base. The CDR3 has 17 residues. The CDR3 here is CASSLAPTSGGTDTQYF. The CDR3 DNA is TGTGCCAGCAGCTTAGCTCCTACTAGCGGAGGCACAGATACGCAGTATTTT.

The chain joins TRBV30 to TRBJ1-5; D gene uncertain. CDR3 length: 11 amino acids. Trimming took 0 bases from V and 6 from J, leaving 3 bases between them. Germline lookup yields CDR1 GTSNPN and CDR2 SVGIG (reference sequence). The CDR3 is CAWSVGQPQHF. CDR3 sequence (DNA): TGTGCCTGGAGTGTAGGTCAGCCCCAGCATTTT. The variable domain in full, with the rest retrieved from reference TRBV30 and TRBJ1-5, is SQTIHQWPATLVQPVGSPLSLECTVEGTSNPNLYWYRQAAGRGLQLLFYSVGIGQISSEVPQNLSASRPQDRQFILSSKKLLLSDSGFYLCAWSVGQPQHFGDGTRLSIL.

The chain has TRBV7-9 and TRBJ2-1; TRBD1 is a possible D gene (6 bases). Trimming shortened V by 1 base and J by 0 bases, and 16 bases separated the two germline ends. The CDR3 runs 18 residues. Germline values: CDR1 SEHNR, CDR2 FQNEAQ (reference sequence). The CDR3: CASSLDPTGLSSYNEQFF. DNA for the CDR3: TGTGCCAGCAGCTTAGACCCAACAGGGCTGAGCTCCTACAATGAGCAGTTCTTC.

This clone was seen only once. V gene TRBV15 combines with J gene TRBJ1-3; D gene unclear. The CDR3 has 14 residues. Germline V lookup: CDR1 LNHNV, CDR2 YYDKDF (reference sequence). V was cut by 2 bases and J by 5 bases, with 10 bases left in between. CDR3 nucleotide sequence: TGTGCCACCAGCAGAAGTGTCTTGAGAAACACCATATATTTT. Translation gives CATSRSVLRNTIYF. Supplemented by reference TRBV15 and TRBJ1-3, the full variable domain reads DAMVIQNPRYQVTQFGKPVTLSCSQTLNHNVMYWYQQKSSQAPKLLFHYYDKDFNNEADTPDNFQSRRPNTSFCFLDIRSPGLGDTAMYLCATSRSVLRNTIYFGEGSWLTVV.

V gene TRBV7-2 combines with J gene TRBJ2-3; D remains ambiguous. The CDR3 loop spans 15 amino acids. With 3 bases removed from V and 2 bases from J, the gap between germline ends came to 12 bases. Looked up from germline, CDR1 is SGHTA and CDR2 is FQGNSA. Here the CDR3 DNA reads TGTGCCAGCAGCTTTAGCTCATTAAACACAGATACGCAGTATTTT. Its protein is CASSFSSLNTDTQYF.

The CDR3 sequence: CASSGQGGNQPQHF. Written as DNA, the CDR3 is TGTGCCAGCAGCGGGCAGGGAGGCAATCAGCCCCAGCATTTT. This rearrangement joins TRBV9 to TRBJ1-5, with D possibly being TRBD1 (5 bases). V was pared by 3 bases and J by 2 bases, with 9 bases between. Looked up from germline, CDR1 is SGDLS and CDR2 is YYNGEE. This CDR3 is 14 amino acids long.

V is TRBV7-2 and J is TRBJ2-1; TRBD2 matches 11 bases. Per germline, CDR1 SGHTA and CDR2 FQGNSA. The CDR3 is 18 amino acids. Trimming removed 4 bases from V and 3 bases from J; junction bases left unmatched: 11. CDR3 sequence: CASSSFQLAGGFYNEQFF. The CDR3 bases are TGTGCCAGCAGCTCCTTCCAGCTAGCGGGGGGCTTCTACAATGAGCAGTTCTTC.

V gene TRBV2 combines with J gene TRBJ2-1, with TRBD2 identical over 11 bases. Germline V gene data show CDR1 as SNHLY and CDR2 as FYNNEI. The CDR3 covers 15 residues. J gave up 8 bases and V 1 base, and 4 bases lay outside the gene matches. DNA of the CDR3: TGTGCCAGCAGTGAAGGTAGCGGGGGGGAATATGAGCAGTTCTTC. Translating gives CASSEGSGGEYEQFF.

The chain carries TRBV18 and TRBJ1-5; D is unresolved. This CDR3 has 16 amino acids. V gave up 3 bases and J gave up 0 bases, with 12 bases separating them. CDR1 KGHSH and CDR2 LQKENI come from the germline V gene. For the CDR3, the DNA is TGTGCCAGCTCACCTCAACCAACATATAGCAATCAGCCCCAGCATTTT. It encodes CASSPQPTYSNQPQHF.

Comment on this clone: The sample has other DNA sequences that encode this CDR3 too. The V call is TRBV28, the J call TRBJ1-4; 7 nucleotides line up with TRBD1. CDR1 is MDHEN and CDR2 is SYDVKM in the germline V gene. The CDR3 consists of 14 residues. With V trimmed by 8 bases and J by 2 bases, 5 bases remained unmatched. The CDR3 nucleotides read TGTGCCAGCCGCCAGGGGGGTACTAATGAAAAACTGTTTTTT. It specifies CASRQGGTNEKLFF.

The chain combines TRBV5-5 with TRBJ2-6, with TRBD1 matching over 10 bases. The V gene end was trimmed by 6 bases and the J gene end by 0 bases; junction bases not matched to a gene: 9. There are 18 residues in the CDR3. The germline gives CDR1 SGHKS, CDR2 YYEKEE (reference sequence). This CDR3 reads CASTPPGQGPSGANVLTF. The CDR3 coding sequence is TGTGCCAGCACCCCTCCGGGACAGGGGCCCTCTGGGGCCAACGTCCTGACTTTC.

This chain connects TRBV6-2 or TRBV6-3 to TRBJ1-1; D gene ambiguous. Trimming stripped 2 bases from V and 6 bases from J, with 7 bases between. This CDR3 is 12 amino acids long. Germline values: CDR1 MNHEY, CDR2 SVGEGT. Here the CDR3 reads CASSYRWAEAFF. CDR3 DNA: TGTGCCAGCAGTTACCGCTGGGCTGAAGCTTTCTTT.

This chain uses TRBV24-1 with TRBJ1-1, with D possibly TRBD1 on 5 matching bases. The V gene's germline CDR1 is KGHDR and CDR2 SFDVKD. The ends were cut back, 8 bases at V and 4 bases at J, with 13 bases in the middle. The CDR3 totals 13 residues. The DNA of the CDR3 is TGTGCCACCATCGAACACAGGACCACTGAAGCTTTCTTT. Encoded protein: CATIEHRTTEAFF.

V gene TRBV13 combines with J gene TRBJ1-2, with D hard to call. Looked up from germline, CDR1 is PRHDT and CDR2 is FYEKMQ (reference sequence). The CDR3 covers 14 residues. The V end was cut by 5 bases, the J end by 3 bases, with 13 bases between. The CDR3 here is CASSRRGLYYGYTF. Here the CDR3 DNA reads TGTGCCAGCAGCCGAAGAGGACTGTACTATGGCTACACCTTC.

This chain connects TRBV6-6 to TRBJ1-5, with D unresolved. The V end lost 6 bases, the J end lost 9 bases, and 15 bases lay between the germline ends. Germline loops: CDR1 MNHNY, CDR2 SVGAGI (reference sequence). The CDR3 is 13 residues long. This chain's CDR3 is CASSPAAAGPQHF. The CDR3 DNA is TGTGCCAGCAGCCCCGCGGCCGCGGGGCCCCAGCATTTT.

This chain links TRBV27 with TRBJ2-3, with TRBD2 as a possible D gene (6 bases). V was trimmed by 6 bases and J by 0 bases, leaving 10 bases between them. The germline gives CDR1 MNHEY, CDR2 SMNVEV (reference sequence). The CDR3 contains 14 residues. CDR3 amino acids: CASRGLISTDTQYF. The CDR3 nucleotides read TGTGCCAGCAGAGGACTAATAAGCACAGATACGCAGTATTTT.